Listed below are T cell receptor beta chains from one sample, sequenced in a study of early T cells in non-severe SARS-CoV-2 infection. TCRdb used MiXCR to reprocess the 5' RACE reads, holding one entry per CDR3 protein. The sample shows 50,000 to 80,000 distinct CDR3 sequences, more than 7% of them seen only once. Material: whole blood, obtained at baseline. Source of these receptors: an adult who was a healthcare worker with PCR-confirmed SARS-CoV-2 infection or an uninfected control (not recorded which). The CDR3 runs from the conserved cysteine through the conserved F or W. A D gene is named only where the DNA matches it firmly. A clone size is listed for some rows: how often the clone was seen (once, few, many), or a class if it is expanded.

>TRBD2|few|TRBJ2-1|TRBV6-5
CASSYAKTSGNEQFF
TGTGCCAGCAGTTACGCGAAGACTAGCGGCAATGAGCAGTTCTTC
>-|few|TRBJ1-4|TRBV29-1
CSVGEKLFF
TGCAGCGTAGGTGAAAAACTGTTTTTT
>-|few|TRBJ2-7|TRBV5-6
CASSLLGQTYEQYF
TGTGCCAGCAGCTTGTTAGGGCAGACTTACGAGCAGTACTTC
>-|-|TRBJ2-1|TRBV12-3/TRBV12-4
CASSLLGYNEQFF
TGTGCCAGCAGTTTATTAGGTTACAATGAGCAGTTCTTC
>-|few|TRBJ1-3|TRBV18
CASSPGTSVSGNTIYF
TGTGCCAGCTCACCTGGGACTTCCGTCTCTGGAAACACCATATATTTT
>TRBD2|few|TRBJ2-7|TRBV29-1
CSVAPGLAATYEQYF
TGCAGCGTGGCCCCGGGACTAGCGGCGACCTACGAGCAGTACTTC
>-|many|TRBJ1-1|TRBV5-5
CASSLFTLPGTEAFF
TGTGCCAGCAGCTTGTTTACGCTTCCTGGCACTGAAGCTTTCTTT
>TRBD2|many|TRBJ2-7|TRBV20-1
CSAISGYEQYF
TGCAGTGCGATTAGCGGGTACGAGCAGTACTTC
>-|few|TRBJ2-7|TRBV5-1
CASSLAGQGSSEQYF
TGCGCCAGCAGCTTGGCCGGGCAGGGGTCTTCCGAGCAGTACTTC
>-|many|TRBJ2-3|TRBV29-1
CSVEAPRGLGSTDTQYF
TGCAGCGTTGAAGCCCCAAGAGGGCTAGGTAGCACAGATACGCAGTATTTT
>-|-|TRBJ2-5|TRBV12-3/TRBV12-4
CASSNMDRTLQETQYF
TGTGCCAGCAGCAATATGGACAGAACCCTCCAAGAGACCCAGTACTTC
>-|many|TRBJ1-2|TRBV24-1
CATSDWREGYTF
TGTGCCACCAGTGATTGGCGGGAAGGCTACACCTTC
>-|many|TRBJ2-3|TRBV24-1
CATSDPTDTQYF
TGTGCCACCAGTGACCCCACAGATACGCAGTATTTT
>-|many|TRBJ1-2|TRBV5-4
CASSLDGAGYTF
TGTGCCAGCAGCTTGGACGGGGCTGGCTACACCTTC
>-|-|TRBJ1-2|TRBV9
CASSVFETGATGYTF
TGTGCCAGCAGCGTATTTGAGACAGGCGCAACGGGCTACACCTTC
>-|many|TRBJ1-5|TRBV19
CASSIVGRRQPQHF
TGTGCCAGTAGTATTGTGGGGCGACGACAGCCCCAGCATTTT
>TRBD1|many|TRBJ2-5|TRBV12-3/TRBV12-4
CASSADRGETQYF
TGTGCCAGCAGTGCCGACAGGGGTGAGACCCAGTACTTC
>-|many|TRBJ2-3|TRBV5-8
CASSFGDAASTDTQYF
TGTGCCAGCAGCTTTGGAGACGCAGCTAGCACAGATACGCAGTATTTT
>-|-|TRBJ2-7|TRBV7-9
CASSPDDHSYEQYF
TGTGCCAGCAGCCCTGATGACCACTCCTACGAGCAGTACTTC
>-|many|TRBJ1-2|TRBV4-1
CASSQGVYGYTF
TGCGCCAGCAGCCAAGGTGTCTATGGCTACACCTTC
>-|few|TRBJ2-7|TRBV20-1
CSAKNPNYEQYF
TGCAGTGCCAAAAACCCTAATTACGAGCAGTACTTC
>-|many|TRBJ2-1|TRBV20-1
CSARAPTSVNEQFF
TGCAGTGCTAGAGCCCCGACTAGTGTGAATGAGCAGTTCTTC
>-|-|TRBJ1-6|TRBV6-6
CASHSSNSPLHF
TGTGCCAGCCATAGCTCTAATTCACCCCTCCACTTT
>TRBD1|many|TRBJ1-5|TRBV7-8
CASSLAWDRSSNQPQHF
TGTGCCAGCAGCTTAGCTTGGGACAGGAGTAGCAATCAGCCCCAGCATTTT
>TRBD2|few|TRBJ2-1|TRBV10-3
CAISGGGGADNEQFF
TGTGCCATCAGCGGCGGCGGGGGGGCCGACAATGAGCAGTTCTTC
>TRBD2|many|TRBJ2-7|TRBV7-2
CASSLAGGGYEQYF
TGTGCCAGCAGCTTGGCGGGAGGAGGGTACGAGCAGTACTTC
>-|few|TRBJ2-2|TRBV7-3
CASSSDPPPTGELFF
TGTGCCAGCAGCTCTGACCCGCCCCCCACCGGGGAGCTGTTTTTT
>-|-|TRBJ2-3|TRBV5-4
CASSLGVGAATSTDTQYF
TGTGCCAGCAGCTTGGGCGTAGGGGCGGCTACTAGCACAGATACGCAGTATTTT
>TRBD2|-|TRBJ2-2|TRBV12-3/TRBV12-4
CASSFDETSGNAGELFF
TGTGCCAGCAGTTTCGATGAGACTAGCGGGAACGCCGGGGAGCTGTTTTTT
>TRBD2|many|TRBJ2-1|TRBV20-1
CSARVGLAGAGYNEQFF
TGCAGTGCTAGAGTCGGGCTAGCGGGAGCAGGTTACAATGAGCAGTTCTTC
>-|-|TRBJ2-1|TRBV20-1
CSVEVGLAYNEQFF
TGCAGTGTTGAGGTGGGGCTAGCCTACAATGAGCAGTTCTTC
>TRBD2|few|TRBJ2-4|TRBV20-1
CSALLAGANIQYF
TGCAGTGCTCTCCTAGCGGGAGCGAACATTCAGTACTTC
>TRBD1|-|TRBJ2-7|TRBV3-1
CASSRGQGAYEQYF
TGTGCCAGCAGCCGGGGACAGGGGGCGTACGAGCAGTACTTC
>-|many|TRBJ2-2|TRBV12-3/TRBV12-4
CASSYYGELFF
TGTGCCAGCAGTTACTACGGGGAGCTGTTTTTT